The entry below describes one T cell receptor (beta chain). The sample comes from a study of blood T cell repertoires in COVID-19. About the research overall: There were acute and convalescent COVID-19 samples, and they came from the United States, Italy and Spain.

Source study methods: It was from reference gene primer amplification that nucleated cell counts were estimated. Profiling relied on immunoSEQ multiplex PCR, and the TCRdb table lists in-frame clones only, not all of them. The V and J calls and clone size are taken from that table; D and trimming were inferred from the DNA. The sample shows roughly 120,000 clones, over 75% of them seen only once. V lost 6 bases, J lost 4 bases, and 12 bases stayed unmatched. CDR3 size: 16 residues. The germline CDR1 and CDR2 sequences are MDHEN and SYDVKM. The TCR sequence derives from a man between 65 and 85 years old with active or convalescent COVID-19. The rearrangement joins TRBV28 to TRBJ2-3, with 8 bases identical to TRBD1. Sequences were obtained from peripheral blood. CDR3 in DNA: TGTGCCAGCAGGCCCCAGGGGGCCCCAGGGGCAGATACGCAGTATTTT. Encoded protein: CASRPQGAPGADTQYF.